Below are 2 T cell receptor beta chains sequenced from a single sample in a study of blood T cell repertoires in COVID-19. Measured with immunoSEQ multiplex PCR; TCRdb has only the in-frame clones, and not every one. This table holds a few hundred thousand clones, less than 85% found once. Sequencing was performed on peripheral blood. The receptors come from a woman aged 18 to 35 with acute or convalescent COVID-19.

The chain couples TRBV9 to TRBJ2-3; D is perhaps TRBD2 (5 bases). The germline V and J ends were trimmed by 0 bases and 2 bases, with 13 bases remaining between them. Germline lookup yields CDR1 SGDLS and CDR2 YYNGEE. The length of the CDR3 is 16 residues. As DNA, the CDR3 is TGTGCCAGCAGCGTAGCCCCGGACTCTAACACAGATACGCAGTATTTT. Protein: CASSVAPDSNTDTQYF.

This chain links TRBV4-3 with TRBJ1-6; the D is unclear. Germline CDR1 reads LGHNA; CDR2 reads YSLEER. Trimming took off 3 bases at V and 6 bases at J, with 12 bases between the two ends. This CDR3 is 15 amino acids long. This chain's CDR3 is CASSHKEAGNSPLHF. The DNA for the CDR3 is TGCGCCAGCAGCCATAAGGAGGCGGGTAATTCACCCCTCCACTTT.